These 27 T cell receptor beta chains share one sample of origin, sequenced in a study of PD-1 blockade in classical Hodgkin lymphoma. After autologous stem cell transplantation all patients relapsed, and prior brentuximab vedotin exposure differed between cohorts. Sequencing was performed with immunoSEQ multiplex PCR; in TCRdb, only in-frame clones are kept and a portion is missing. The data hold approximately 150,000 clones, with around four fifths observed a single time. Sample: peripheral blood mononuclear cells (PBMCs), taken before the second cycle of nivolumab. The receptor source for this set is a human donor with classical Hodgkin lymphoma.

The J gene is TRBJ2-3, the V gene TRBV6-6, with D uncertain. Per the germline V gene, CDR1 is MNHNY and CDR2 is SVGAGI (reference sequence). V was cut by 6 bases and J by 5 bases, with 6 bases left in between. The CDR3 is 11 amino acids. The CDR3 here is CASRRRDTQYF. Written as DNA, the CDR3 is TGTGCCAGCAGACGGCGAGATACGCAGTATTTT.

The chain joins TRBV7-2 to TRBJ1-2, with TRBD1 identical over 8 bases. The CDR3 length is 15 residues. Germline CDR1 SGHTA, CDR2 FQGNSA. The trim removed 4 bases at V and 4 bases at J, leaving 8 bases unmatched. The CDR3 reads CASSYEGQVVYGYTF. In DNA, the CDR3 is TGTGCCAGCAGCTATGAGGGACAGGTGGTCTATGGCTACACCTTC.

In this sample, this clone turned up a few times. This rearrangement joins TRBV5-4 to TRBJ2-1, with 7 bases identical to TRBD2. The CDR3 loop spans 13 amino acids. After removal of 4 bases from V and 5 bases from J, the junction contained 3 bases not matched to a gene. The V gene's germline CDR1 is SGHNT and CDR2 YYREEE (reference sequence). The CDR3 DNA sequence: TGTGCCAGCAGCCGGGACTACAACAATGAGCAGTTCTTC. Its translation: CASSRDYNNEQFF.

This sequence joins TRBV18 and TRBJ1-1; D remains ambiguous. Germline V gene data show CDR1 as KGHSH and CDR2 as LQKENI. CDR3 length equals 16 residues. Trimming took off 1 base at V and 2 bases at J, with 14 bases between the two ends. The DNA for the CDR3 is TGTGCCAGCTCACCACTGGCTCAGACGGGTAACACTGAAGCTTTCTTT. As protein: CASSPLAQTGNTEAFF.

This chain uses TRBV19 with TRBJ2-1; TRBD2 matches at 7 bases. Trimming took 3 bases from V and 10 from J; bases not matched to a gene: 9. The CDR3 runs 14 residues. Germline V gene sequence: CDR1 LNHDA, CDR2 SQIVND (reference sequence). The CDR3 nucleotides are TGTGCCAGTAGTATGACGGCGGGAGTAGGGGAGCAGTTCTTC. Translation: CASSMTAGVGEQFF.

Concerning this clone itself: Additional DNA sequences in this sample encode the identical CDR3. The chain carries TRBV12-5 and TRBJ1-4, with D uncertain. The CDR3 has 13 residues. V was cut by 5 bases and J by 0 bases, with 4 bases left in between. Germline CDR1 LGHNT, CDR2 FRNRAP. The CDR3 loop is CASGGATNEKLFF. The CDR3 DNA is TGTGCTAGTGGTGGTGCAACTAATGAAAAACTGTTTTTT.

A word on this clone: This specimen includes other DNA sequences encoding the same CDR3. This chain joins TRBV9 and TRBJ2-3; D possibly corresponds to TRBD1 (6 bases). Germline CDR1 and CDR2: SGDLS and YYNGEE. The CDR3 covers 15 residues. Trimming took off 2 bases at V and 2 bases at J, with 12 bases between the two ends. In DNA form, the CDR3 reads TGTGCCAGCAGCGTTGTTGGGGGCTCCACAGATACGCAGTATTTT. This encodes CASSVVGGSTDTQYF.

The chain recombines TRBV5-1 with TRBJ2-7; maybe TRBD1 (6 bases). Trimming took off 0 bases at V and 2 bases at J, with 12 bases between the two ends. CDR1 and CDR2 from the germline V gene are SGHRS and YFSETQ. The CDR3 extends over 15 amino acids. In DNA form, the CDR3 reads TGCGCCAGCAGCTTGGGCCAGGGGCCGGCCTACGAGCAGTACTTC. This sequence encodes CASSLGQGPAYEQYF.

This chain uses TRBV6-5 with TRBJ1-4; the D gene is possibly TRBD1 (6 bases). Trimming took 3 bases from V and 3 from J, leaving 14 bases between them. Germline V gene data show CDR1 as MNHEY and CDR2 as SVGAGI. The CDR3 is 16 residues long. Here the CDR3 DNA reads TGTGCCAGCAGTTATGCCTGGGGGGCGTCTAATGAAAAACTGTTTTTT. Translation: CASSYAWGASNEKLFF.

This sequence joins TRBV30 and TRBJ2-2, with a possible D match to TRBD1 (6 bases). Trimming removed 0 bases from V and 8 bases from J, with 13 bases in between. From germline, CDR1 is GTSNPN and CDR2 SVGIG (reference sequence). This CDR3 region has 14 residues. CDR3 DNA: TGTGCCTGGAGTGTTCCCCCAGGGGCAGGGGAGCTGTTTTTT. Translated, it gives CAWSVPPGAGELFF.

A word on this clone: The sample carries other DNA sequences with the same CDR3. The genes are TRBV11-3 and TRBJ2-5; TRBD1 matches 8 bases. The germline gives CDR1 SGHNT, CDR2 YENEEA. There are 15 residues in the CDR3. Trimming removed 1 base from V and 4 bases from J; junction bases left unmatched: 5. CDR3 amino acids: CASSLGQGAGETQYF. CDR3 bases: TGTGCCAGCAGCTTAGGTCAGGGGGCCGGAGAGACCCAGTACTTC.

The V gene is TRBV30, the J gene TRBJ1-1; possible D gene TRBD1, 5 bases. The CDR3 consists of 12 residues. The V end lost 5 bases, the J end lost 4 bases, and 11 bases lay between the germline ends. Germline CDR1 reads GTSNPN; CDR2 reads SVGIG (reference sequence). CDR3 amino acids: CAWWMGGTEAFF. CDR3 coding DNA: TGTGCCTGGTGGATGGGGGGCACTGAAGCTTTCTTT.

This chain joins TRBV9 and TRBJ2-7, with 10 bases identical to TRBD2. V trimming: 0 bases; J trimming: 9 bases; junction bases outside the gene matches: 6. Per germline, CDR1 SGDLS and CDR2 YYNGEE. The CDR3 extends over 14 amino acids. The DNA for the CDR3 is TGTGCCAGCAGCGTAGATTTAGCGGGGGGATTGCAGTACTTC. Its protein is CASSVDLAGGLQYF.

V usage is TRBV11-2 and J usage is TRBJ2-2; 7 bases align to TRBD2. Trimming cost V 5 bases and J 1 base; bases outside gene matches: 4. The germline V gene has CDR1 SGHAT and CDR2 FQNNGV. CDR3 size: 15 residues. The CDR3 DNA reads as TGTGCCAGCAGCCGACTAGCAGAGAACACCGGGGAGCTGTTTTTT. Its translation is CASSRLAENTGELFF.

This clone was detected once. J is TRBJ2-7 and V is TRBV6-5; the match to TRBD1 covers 8 bases. J lost 1 base, V lost 6 bases, and 5 bases had no gene match. Per germline, CDR1 MNHEY and CDR2 SVGAGI. The CDR3 totals 14 residues. In DNA, the CDR3 is TGTGCCAGCAGCACCGGGACAGGTTCCTACGAGCAGTACTTC. Translating it yields CASSTGTGSYEQYF.

This clone showed up just once. This sequence joins TRBV6-5 and TRBJ1-1; a weak D match, TRBD1 (5 bases). The germline V gene encodes CDR1 MNHEY and CDR2 SVGAGI. The CDR3 covers 15 residues. V was trimmed by 5 bases and J by 1 base, leaving 14 bases between them. CDR3 sequence: CASSQGAGPNTEAFF. CDR3 DNA: TGTGCCAGCAGTCAAGGGGCAGGCCCGAACACTGAAGCTTTCTTT.

The gene calls are TRBV11-2 and TRBJ1-4; D is unresolved. The germline V gene encodes CDR1 SGHAT and CDR2 FQNNGV. CDR3 length: 16 amino acids. V was pared by 5 bases and J by 6 bases, with 19 bases between. The CDR3 nucleotides read TGTGCCAGCAGCCCCCATGTAGCCAGCCACCATGAAAAACTGTTTTTT. It translates to CASSPHVASHHEKLFF.

V is TRBV9 and J is TRBJ2-7, with TRBD2 matching 7 bases. Germline V CDR1 and CDR2: SGDLS, YYNGEE. The V segment lost 5 bases and the J segment 2 bases; nucleotides outside the gene matches: 7. The CDR3 is 14 residues long. In DNA, the CDR3 is TGTGCCAGCAGTGCCGGGACTAACCCCTACGAGCAGTACTTC. This sequence encodes CASSAGTNPYEQYF.

The J gene is TRBJ2-5, the V gene TRBV18, with unresolved D. Deletions cut 3 bases from V and 2 bases from J, with 10 bases between. The CDR3 has 14 residues. Germline assignment: CDR1 KGHSH and CDR2 LQKENI. This CDR3 reads CASSPLFGQETQYF. Here the CDR3 DNA reads TGTGCCAGCTCACCTCTTTTTGGGCAAGAGACCCAGTACTTC.

CDR3 DNA: TGTGCCAGCAGCTTAAGGACCGGTTCCAGGCCAATCTACGAGCAGTACTTC. It yields the protein CASSLRTGSRPIYEQYF. This chain joins TRBV11-2 and TRBJ2-5; the D is unclear. The closer fit of TRBJ2-7 to the DNA end suggests the J call may be wrong. Per the germline V gene, CDR1 is SGHAT and CDR2 is FQNNGV. The CDR3 has 17 amino acids.

The V call is TRBV5-6, the J call TRBJ1-4, with TRBD1 matching 8 bases. Germline V gene lookup returns CDR1 SGHDT and CDR2 YYEEEE. This CDR3 is built from 16 residues. Trimming took 0 bases from V and 6 from J; bases not matched to a gene: 7. For the CDR3, the DNA is TGTGCCAGCAGCTTGGGTACAGGGGGAAGAGATGAAAAACTGTTTTTT. Translation gives CASSLGTGGRDEKLFF.

The chain combines TRBV28 with TRBJ1-4, with D unclear. CDR1 and CDR2 from the germline V gene are MDHEN and SYDVKM. V was cut by 3 bases and J by 8 bases, with 7 bases left in between. CDR3 length: 12 residues. The CDR3 here is CASSFVGEKLFF. Here the CDR3 DNA reads TGTGCCAGCAGTTTTGTTGGCGAAAAACTGTTTTTT.

This sequence joins TRBV6-6 and TRBJ2-7; 7 bases agree with TRBD1. V shed 0 bases, J shed 4 bases, and the junction held 6 bases outside the gene matches. Germline CDR1 MNHNY, CDR2 SVGAGI (reference sequence). This CDR3 is built from 15 residues. The CDR3 DNA reads TGTGCCAGCAGTTACTCCCCCGAACAGGGGTACGAGCAGTACTTC. Its translation is CASSYSPEQGYEQYF.

As DNA, the CDR3 is TGTGCCATCAGTGCGGGGGGAGGGGAAACTGAAGCTTTCTTT. Its protein is CAISAGGGETEAFF. This chain uses TRBV10-3 with TRBJ1-1; a possible D gene is TRBD1 (5 bases). V lost 4 bases to trimming and J lost 5 bases, with 14 bases between them. Germline V CDR1 and CDR2: ENHRY, SYGVKD. The CDR3 sequence is 14 residues long.

Here the CDR3 DNA reads TGTGCCACCCGCCCTTATAGCAATCAGCCCCAGCATTTT. Translated: CATRPYSNQPQHF. The chain carries TRBV6-6 and TRBJ1-5; D is ambiguous. The CDR3 runs 13 residues. Germline loops: CDR1 MNHNY, CDR2 SVGAGI (reference sequence). The V gene lost 10 bases and the J gene lost 0 bases, with 10 bases spanning the gap.

The chain combines TRBV9 with TRBJ2-7, with 9 positions matching TRBD1. The CDR3 consists of 15 residues. Unmatched junction bases numbered 3, after V lost 0 bases and J lost 2 bases. CDR1 and CDR2 (germline): SGDLS, YYNGEE. In nucleotides, the CDR3 is TGTGCCAGCAGCGTAGCTCGGGACAGGGCCTACGAGCAGTACTTC. Translated: CASSVARDRAYEQYF.

The V gene is TRBV5-1, the J gene TRBJ1-1; TRBD1 is a possible D gene (6 bases). The CDR3 loop spans 14 amino acids. Germline lookup yields CDR1 SGHRS and CDR2 YFSETQ. V gave up 0 bases and J gave up 2 bases, with 8 bases separating them. CDR3 DNA: TGCGCCAGCAGCTTGGGGGGACAAAACACTGAAGCTTTCTTT. This codes for CASSLGGQNTEAFF.